This T cell receptor (beta chain) came from a study of control samples from healthy donors and cancer patients. CDR1 and CDR2 (germline): LNHDA, SQIVND (reference sequence). CDR3 length equals 17 residues. The trim removed 3 bases at V and 4 bases at J, leaving 8 bases unmatched. This clone was counted a few times. The table came from immunoSEQ multiplex PCR; TCRdb's copy has only in-frame clones and leaves some out. The repertoire includes 78,000 or so clones, 87% of them detected once, and 3.5% to 4% sits in the top ten. The chain has TRBV19 and TRBJ2-6; TRBD1 matches at 8 bases. Sequences were obtained from blood. This TCR came from a woman in her forties or fifties in good health. For the CDR3, the DNA is TGTGCCAGTAGTATGGGTACAGGGGGGATGGGGGCCAACGTCCTGACTTTC. Translating it yields CASSMGTGGMGANVLTF.